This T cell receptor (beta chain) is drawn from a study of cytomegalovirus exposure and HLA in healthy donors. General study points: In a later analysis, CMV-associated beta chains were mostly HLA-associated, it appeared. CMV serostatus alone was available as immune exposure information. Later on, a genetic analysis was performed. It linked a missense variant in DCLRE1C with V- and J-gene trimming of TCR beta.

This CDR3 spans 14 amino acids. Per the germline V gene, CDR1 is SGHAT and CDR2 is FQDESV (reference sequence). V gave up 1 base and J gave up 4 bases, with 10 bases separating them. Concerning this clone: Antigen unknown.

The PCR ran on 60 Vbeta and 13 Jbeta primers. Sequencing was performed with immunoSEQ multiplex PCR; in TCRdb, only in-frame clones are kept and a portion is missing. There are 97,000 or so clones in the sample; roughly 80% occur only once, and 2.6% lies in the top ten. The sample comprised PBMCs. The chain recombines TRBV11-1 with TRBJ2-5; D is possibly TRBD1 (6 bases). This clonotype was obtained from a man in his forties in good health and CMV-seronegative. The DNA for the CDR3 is TGTGCCAGCAGCTTAGGCAGGGGCCGAGAGACCCAGTACTTC. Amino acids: CASSLGRGRETQYF.